A selection of T cell receptor beta chains follows, all from one sample in a study of blood T cell repertoires in COVID-19. TCRdb's copy holds only in-frame clones and misses some; the assay was immunoSEQ multiplex PCR. This sample has 100,000 to 150,000 clones; about 86% occur once, and the top ten carry about 2.5%. Sequenced material: PBMCs or T cells enriched from blood (not recorded which). The receptors derive from a woman aged 50 to 60 who had recovered from COVID-19. Each CDR3 is given with its conserved first and last residue. The D gene is left open where the match is weak. Size is omitted from some rows. Given values are once, few, many or a class for expanded clones.

TRBV4-3,.,TRBD1,TRBJ2-2,TGCGCCAGCAGCCAAGAACAGGGGGCCTCCGGGGAGCTGTTTTTT,CASSQEQGASGELFF
TRBV7-3,.,.,TRBJ2-1,TGTGCCAGCCAGGTCCGGGGCAGGGGCAACAATGAGCAGTTCTTC,CASQVRGRGNNEQFF
TRBV30,.,.,TRBJ1-1,TGTGCCTGGACCCCCAGGCCCAGTCCGAACACTGAAGCTTTCTTT,CAWTPRPSPNTEAFF
TRBV19,few,TRBD1,TRBJ2-7,TGTGCCAGTAGTCGTACAGGGGTACACGAGCAGTACTTC,CASSRTGVHEQYF
TRBV6-5,few,TRBD1,TRBJ1-5,TGTGCCAGCAGTCAGCGACAGGGGGGGAGCCAGCCCCAGCATTTT,CASSQRQGGSQPQHF
TRBV19,.,TRBD1,TRBJ2-2,TGTGCCAGTAGTATACCCGGGACAGGGAACACCGGGGAGCTGTTTTTT,CASSIPGTGNTGELFF
TRBV5-1,.,TRBD1,TRBJ1-6,TGCGCCAGCAGCTTGGGGGACAGCCTCTATAATTCACCCCTCCACTTT,CASSLGDSLYNSPLHF
TRBV5-4,.,.,TRBJ2-7,TGTGCCAGCAGCCCATCGGGGTTCGAGCAGTACTTC,CASSPSGFEQYF
TRBV20-1,.,TRBD1,TRBJ2-7,TGCAGTGCTAGTCGGGACAGGGCAATCTACGAGCAGTACTTC,CSASRDRAIYEQYF
TRBV2,once,TRBD1,TRBJ1-2,TGTGCCAGCAGTGGGTCACGGACAGGGCCCTATGGCTACACCTTC,CASSGSRTGPYGYTF
TRBV7-9,.,.,TRBJ1-1,TGTGCCATTGACCGTAGGGGTGACACTGAAGCTTTCTTT,CAIDRRGDTEAFF
TRBV28,.,.,TRBJ2-7,TGTGCCAGCAGTTCCCCTCCCCCGGACGAGCAGTACTTC,CASSSPPPDEQYF
TRBV21-1,.,.,TRBJ2-6,TGTGCCAGCAGCAAAGTTCCGGGAGGGGGATGGTCTGGGGCCAACGTCCTGACTTTC,CASSKVPGGGWSGANVLTF
TRBV28,.,.,TRBJ2-5,TGTGCCAGCAGTTTACAGGGTCAAGAGACCCAGTACTTC,CASSLQGQETQYF
TRBV6-6,.,TRBD1,TRBJ2-5,TGTGCCAGCAGGGACAGGGCGGGAGAGACCCAGTACTTC,CASRDRAGETQYF
TRBV3-1/TRBV3-2,few,TRBD1,TRBJ1-2,TGTGCCAGCAGCCAAGATTGGGGACAGGCCTATGGCTACACCTTC,CASSQDWGQAYGYTF
TRBV27,once,.,TRBJ1-5,TGTGCCAGCAGTCCAACAGGGATGGGCAATCAGCCCCAGCATTTT,CASSPTGMGNQPQHF
TRBV10-3,once,.,TRBJ1-3,TGTGCCATCAAATCGGGGGGCCCCTCTGGAAACACCATATATTTT,CAIKSGGPSGNTIYF
TRBV4-3,.,.,TRBJ2-7,TGCGCCAGCAGCCAAAATTGGCAGGTACCCTACGAGCAGTACTTC,CASSQNWQVPYEQYF
TRBV11-3,.,.,TRBJ2-5,TGTGCCAGCAGCCGCCCCTCACACGGGGCCCAGTACTTC,CASSRPSHGAQYF
TRBV15,.,TRBD1,TRBJ2-7,TGTGCCACCAGCAGAGTGGGGACAGTCTACGAGCAGTACTTC,CATSRVGTVYEQYF
TRBV2,.,TRBD1,TRBJ1-1,TGTGCCAGCAGTGAAGGGACAGGGCGGAAGACTGAAGCTTTCTTT,CASSEGTGRKTEAFF
TRBV4-3,.,TRBD1,TRBJ2-7,TGCGCCAGCAGCCAAGTCCGGGACAGGGGCTCCTACGAGCAGTACTTC,CASSQVRDRGSYEQYF
TRBV2,.,TRBD1,TRBJ2-7,TGTGCCAGCAGGCCGGGACAGGGTCTAGATGAGCAGTACTTC,CASRPGQGLDEQYF
TRBV6-5,.,TRBD1,TRBJ1-2,TGTGCCAGCAGTTACTCGTTAGGGGGCTTATCTGGCTACACCTTC,CASSYSLGGLSGYTF
TRBV9,.,TRBD1,TRBJ1-1,TGTGCCAGCAGCCCAACAGGGGGAACTGAAGCTTTCTTT,CASSPTGGTEAFF
TRBV13,.,.,TRBJ2-7,TGTGCCAGCAGCTTAGGTGCAGCCTACGAGCAGTACTTC,CASSLGAAYEQYF
TRBV6-5,.,.,TRBJ2-2,TGTGCCAGCAGTTACGGAGGGGGGGCCTACGGGGAGCTGTTTTTT,CASSYGGGAYGELFF
TRBV4-1,.,.,TRBJ2-7,TGCGCCAGCAGCCCAAGCGTATCCTACGAGCAGTACTTC,CASSPSVSYEQYF
TRBV11-2,few,TRBD1,TRBJ2-7,TGTGCCAGCAGCTTGGGACAGGGTCTCTACGAGCAGTACTTC,CASSLGQGLYEQYF
TRBV24-1,.,.,TRBJ1-1,TGTGCCACCGCGGCGGGGGAGCGAACTGAAGCTTTCTTT,CATAAGERTEAFF
TRBV28,.,.,TRBJ1-1,TGTGCCAGCAGTCCTTTTTTTACAGGGCCGGAAGCTTTCTTT,CASSPFFTGPEAFF
TRBV11-3,.,.,TRBJ1-1,TGTGCCAGCAGCTTACCAGGGATGGGCACTGAAGCTTTCTTT,CASSLPGMGTEAFF
TRBV3-1/TRBV3-2,.,TRBD1,TRBJ2-3,TGTGCCAGCAGCCCCCAACCTAAGACAGGGGACCGCACAGATACGCAGTATTTT,CASSPQPKTGDRTDTQYF
TRBV5-1,.,TRBD1,TRBJ1-2,TGCGCCAGCAGCTTACAGGGGGCGATAGACTATGGCTACACCTTC,CASSLQGAIDYGYTF
TRBV5-6,.,.,TRBJ2-7,TGTGCCAGCAGCTTCCAGGGTTTCTCCTACGAGCAGTACTTC,CASSFQGFSYEQYF
TRBV21-1,.,.,TRBJ2-1,TGTGCCAGCGAAGGCGATACAGGGGACAATGAGCAGTTCTTC,CASEGDTGDNEQFF
TRBV4-3,.,TRBD1,TRBJ1-6,TGCGCCAGCAGCCAAGTGACAGGGGGAAATAATTCACCCCTCCACTTT,CASSQVTGGNNSPLHF
TRBV6-2/TRBV6-3,.,.,TRBJ1-5,TGTGCCAGCAGCGTCCGCGGGAGTAGCAATCAGCCCCAGCATTTT,CASSVRGSSNQPQHF
TRBV18,.,.,TRBJ2-1,TGTGCCAGCTCACCAACCGGAGACAATGAGCAGTTCTTC,CASSPTGDNEQFF
TRBV2,.,TRBD2,TRBJ2-3,TGTGCCAGCAGTGAAGCTCTGCAGCGGGGCCTCACAGATACGCAGTATTTT,CASSEALQRGLTDTQYF
TRBV6-4,.,.,TRBJ1-3,TGTGCCACCCAACTAACAGGAAACACCATATATTTT,CATQLTGNTIYF
TRBV5-4,.,TRBD1,TRBJ1-2,TGTGCCAGCAGCTCAAAGACAGGGAACTATGGCTACACCTTC,CASSSKTGNYGYTF
TRBV5-1,.,TRBD1,TRBJ1-2,TGCGCCAGCAGCCCCGGGACAGGGGGCTTTCTCCCATATGGCTACACCTTC,CASSPGTGGFLPYGYTF